This TCR beta chain was identified in a study of T cell responses to AZD1222 COVID-19 vaccine. Germline loops: CDR1 MNHNY, CDR2 SVGAGI (reference sequence). The CDR3 covers 12 residues. Trimming took 6 bases from V and 8 from J, leaving 13 bases between them. Some clones are missing from TCRdb's copy, which holds only in-frame ones; the method was immunoSEQ multiplex PCR. The sample comprises 80,000 to 85,000 clones, less than 95% of which are singletons, and around 8% rests with the top ten. A note on this clone: What it binds is not known.

Study results and limitations: White British ancestry dominated among donors, who included more females, and clonal diversity was possibly underestimated.

The sequence derives from an adult who received the AZD1222 COVID-19 vaccine. Source: peripheral blood, taken 28 days after the second AZD1222 dose. The V call is TRBV6-6, the J call TRBJ1-2, with D possibly TRBD1 on 5 matching bases. CDR3 sequence reads: CASSMQGGGYTF. Written as DNA, the CDR3 is TGTGCCAGCAGCATGCAGGGAGGAGGCTACACCTTC.